The subject of this entry is one T cell receptor beta chain. The sample belongs to a study of blood T cell repertoires in COVID-19. Looking at the study overall: Donors in the United States, Italy and Spain gave samples during acute or convalescent COVID-19.

The germline CDR1 and CDR2 sequences are MDHEN and SYDVKM. This CDR3 has 17 residues. V dropped 5 bases and J dropped 5; count of bases not matched to a gene: 14. The data were produced by immunoSEQ multiplex PCR, yet TCRdb's version contains in-frame clones alone and is incomplete. Of some 180,000 clones listed, around 87% are singletons. This chain joins TRBV28 and TRBJ1-2; 10 nucleotides align to TRBD1. The sequenced sample was peripheral blood. The sequence derives from a woman over 75 with COVID-19, enrolled during active disease. CDR3: CASSPNRDRGVIYGYTF. In DNA form, the CDR3 reads TGTGCCAGCAGTCCCAACCGGGACAGGGGAGTCATTTATGGCTACACCTTC.